These 7 T cell receptor beta chains were all obtained from the same sample, sequenced in a study of T cells in localized non-small cell lung cancer. TCRdb's table, derived via immunoSEQ multiplex PCR, lists solely in-frame clones and lacks some. The data contain about 30,000 clones, 70% to 90% of them singletons. This specimen was peripheral blood, taken before any cancer treatment. These receptors were obtained from a female donor of 60 years or more with stage III squamous cell lung carcinoma.

The chain uses TRBV7-9 and TRBJ2-7; 7 bases match TRBD1. Germline-derived CDR1 and CDR2 are SEHNR and FQNEAQ (reference sequence). The CDR3 sequence is 14 residues long. V lost 5 bases and J lost 3; bases outside the gene matches: 7. In DNA form, the CDR3 reads TGTGCCAGCAGCGCCGGACAGGCGTTCTACGAGCAGTACTTC. It is translated as CASSAGQAFYEQYF. Looking up the rest from reference TRBV7-9 and TRBJ2-7 gives the full variable domain: DTGVSQNPRHKITKRGQNVTFRCDPISEHNRLYWYRQTLGQGPEFLTYFQNEAQLEKSRLLSDRFSAERPKGSFSTLEIQRTEQGDSAMYLCASSAGQAFYEQYFGPGTRLTVT.

V is TRBV11-2 and J is TRBJ2-2; 10 positions match TRBD2. Trimming removed 5 bases from V and 4 bases from J; junction bases left unmatched: 7. The CDR3 has 16 residues. The germline CDR1 and CDR2 sequences are SGHAT and FQNNGV. The chain's CDR3 is CASSPASGRATGELFF. CDR3 sequence (DNA): TGTGCCAGCAGCCCGGCGAGCGGGAGGGCCACCGGGGAGCTGTTTTTT.

This clone was seen only once. CDR3 sequence: CATGVGTDTQYF. The CDR3 DNA follows: TGTGCCACCGGCGTGGGGACAGATACGCAGTATTTT. This chain connects TRBV11-2 to TRBJ2-3, with D uncertain. The ends were cut back, 10 bases at V and 3 bases at J, with 11 bases in the middle. This CDR3 contains 12 residues. The germline CDR1 and CDR2 sequences are SGHAT and FQNNGV.

The chain links TRBV29-1 to TRBJ2-1, with 9 positions matching TRBD1. There are 14 residues in the CDR3. V lost 6 bases and J lost 6; bases outside the gene matches: 9. Germline V gene sequence: CDR1 SQVTM, CDR2 ANQGSEA. Written as DNA, the CDR3 is TGCAGCGTCAAACTACAGGGGGCGGTCAATGAGCAGTTCTTC. Translating it yields CSVKLQGAVNEQFF.

This clone was picked up one time. The rearrangement joins TRBV7-2 to TRBJ2-1; D gene unclear. Germline assignment: CDR1 SGHTA and CDR2 FQGNSA. The V end lost 4 bases, the J end lost 10 bases, and 11 bases lay between the germline ends. This CDR3 spans 12 amino acids. As DNA, the CDR3 is TGTGCCAGCAGCTACGTTCCCCGGGAGCAGTTCTTC. This encodes CASSYVPREQFF.

V and J are TRBV5-8 and TRBJ2-7; D ambiguous. The V and J ends lost 0 bases and 6 bases respectively, with 7 bases between them. The germline V gene encodes CDR1 SGHTS and CDR2 YDEGEE. This CDR3 contains 12 residues. The CDR3 spells CASSLGWGEQYF. The CDR3 coding sequence is TGTGCCAGCAGCTTGGGTTGGGGCGAGCAGTACTTC. Based on the CDR3 plus reference TRBV5-8 and TRBJ2-7, the full variable domain is EAGVTQSPTHLIKTRGQQATLRCSPISGHTSVYWYQQALGLGLQFLLWYDEGEERNRGNFPPRFSGRQFPNYSSELNVNALELEDSALYLCASSLGWGEQYFGPGTRLTVT.

This chain uses TRBV18 with TRBJ2-7; 9 nucleotides agree with TRBD1. V lost 8 bases, J lost 6 bases, and 8 bases stayed unmatched. Germline CDR1 reads KGHSH; CDR2 reads LQKENI. This CDR3 is 13 amino acids long. CDR3 sequence (DNA): TGTGCCAGCGCCCGGGACAGGGCTGCCGAGCAGTACTTC. It translates to CASARDRAAEQYF.